This T cell receptor beta chain emerged from a study of blood T cells in healthy people across ages. A J-beta primer mix and a sample-barcoded 5' primer were used in a second PCR of about 6 to 12 cycles. Every cDNA molecule bore a tag from a template-switch adaptor containing 12 random nucleotides. Individual samples furnished no less than 2.5 million CDR3-containing paired-end reads apiece. TCRdb redid the calling of the 5' RACE reads with MiXCR, one entry per CDR3 protein. The data show around 1,500,000 distinct CDR3 sequences, 28% seen once. The CDR3 is made up of 15 amino acids. V was clipped by 6 bases and J by 5 bases; unmatched bases: 7. Germline CDR1 is DFQATT and CDR2 is SNEGSKA (reference sequence).

This rearrangement joins TRBV20-1 to TRBJ2-1; 13 bases match TRBD2. The source of this sequence is a woman younger than 45 in good health. Sequences were obtained from blood. CDR3 sequence: CSAGRTSGGHNEQFF. In DNA form, the CDR3 reads TGCAGTGCAGGAAGGACTAGCGGGGGTCACAATGAGCAGTTCTTC.